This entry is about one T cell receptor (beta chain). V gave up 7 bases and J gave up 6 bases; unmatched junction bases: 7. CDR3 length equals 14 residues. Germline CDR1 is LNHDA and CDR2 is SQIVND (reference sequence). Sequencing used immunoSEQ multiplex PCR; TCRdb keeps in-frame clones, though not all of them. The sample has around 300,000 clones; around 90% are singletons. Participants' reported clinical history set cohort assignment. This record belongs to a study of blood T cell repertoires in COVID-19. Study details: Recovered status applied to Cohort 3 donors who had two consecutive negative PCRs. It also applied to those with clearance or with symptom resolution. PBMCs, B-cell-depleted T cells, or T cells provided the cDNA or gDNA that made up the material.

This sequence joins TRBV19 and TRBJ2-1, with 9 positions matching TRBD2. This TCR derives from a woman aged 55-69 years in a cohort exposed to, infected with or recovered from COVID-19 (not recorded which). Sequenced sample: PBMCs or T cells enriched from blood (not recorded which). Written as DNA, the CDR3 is TGTGCCAGTAATCAACTAGCGGGTAGCAATGAGCAGTTCTTC. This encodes CASNQLAGSNEQFF.